This TCR beta chain was captured by sequencing in a study of blood T cell repertoires in COVID-19. The CDR3 length is 15 residues. Germline CDR1 is MNHEY and CDR2 is SVGAGI. J was trimmed by 2 bases and V by 6 bases; bases with no gene match: 7. Data came from immunoSEQ multiplex PCR; TCRdb stores just in-frame clones and leaves some out. The sample holds 200,000 to 250,000 clones, approximately 80% seen once. The sample comprised peripheral blood. The chain has TRBV6-5 and TRBJ2-5; the match to TRBD1 covers 9 bases. The clonotype originates from a human donor in a cohort sampled during active COVID-19. This chain's CDR3 is CASSRGTGKQETQYF. CDR3 DNA sequence: TGTGCCAGCAGCCGCGGGACAGGGAAGCAAGAGACCCAGTACTTC.